Listed below are T cell receptor beta chains from one sample, sequenced in a study of shared clonotypes between healthy human individuals. TCRdb's table, derived via immunoSEQ multiplex PCR, lists solely in-frame clones and lacks some. The sample has some 2.3 million clones; approximately 95% are singletons. Specimen: naive CD4+ T cells from PBMCs. The receptor set was obtained from a man aged 18-30 years in good health. Some clones in this sample may be carry-over from other donors' samples. Each CDR3 is given with its conserved first and last residue. Fields, in order: J gene, V gene, clone size, D gene, CDR3 protein, CDR3 DNA. A D gene is named only where the DNA matches it firmly. Clone size appears in some rows only: once, few, many, or a class for an expanded clone.

J gene: TRBJ1-5
V gene: TRBV5-8
clone size: .
D gene: .
CDR3 protein: CASSPPGEPNQPQHF
CDR3 DNA: TGTGCCAGCAGCCCCCCCGGGGAGCCGAATCAGCCCCAGCATTTT

J gene: TRBJ2-4
V gene: TRBV4-1
clone size: .
D gene: .
CDR3 protein: CASSQIDRAKNIQYF
CDR3 DNA: TGCGCCAGCAGCCAAATTGACAGAGCCAAAAACATTCAGTACTTC

J gene: TRBJ2-2
V gene: TRBV10-3
clone size: .
D gene: .
CDR3 protein: CAIKGRASESGELFF
CDR3 DNA: TGTGCCATCAAAGGCCGGGCTAGCGAGTCCGGGGAGCTGTTTTTT

J gene: TRBJ2-7
V gene: TRBV7-8
clone size: .
D gene: TRBD1
CDR3 protein: CASSTRDRALYEQYF
CDR3 DNA: TGTGCCAGCAGCACTCGGGACAGGGCCTTATACGAGCAGTACTTC

J gene: TRBJ1-2
V gene: TRBV6-5
clone size: .
D gene: TRBD1
CDR3 protein: CASSYRTGGQVGYTF
CDR3 DNA: TGTGCCAGCAGTTACCGGACAGGGGGCCAGGTTGGCTACACCTTC

J gene: TRBJ1-1
V gene: TRBV6-5
clone size: .
D gene: TRBD1
CDR3 protein: CASSYPGTGVAFF
CDR3 DNA: TGTGCCAGCAGTTACCCCGGGACAGGGGTAGCTTTCTTT

J gene: TRBJ2-5
V gene: TRBV4-2
clone size: .
D gene: TRBD2
CDR3 protein: CASSQDTSGRAETQYF
CDR3 DNA: TGTGCCAGCAGCCAAGATACTAGCGGGAGGGCAGAGACCCAGTACTTC

J gene: TRBJ1-6
V gene: TRBV28
clone size: .
D gene: .
CDR3 protein: CAATAYNSPLHF
CDR3 DNA: TGTGCCGCGACAGCCTATAATTCACCCCTCCACTTT

J gene: TRBJ1-5
V gene: TRBV28
clone size: .
D gene: TRBD1
CDR3 protein: CASSSHTGGFQPQHF
CDR3 DNA: TGTGCCAGCAGTTCCCATACAGGGGGCTTTCAGCCCCAGCATTTT

J gene: TRBJ2-2
V gene: TRBV28
clone size: .
D gene: .
CDR3 protein: CASSLWAGSGTGELFF
CDR3 DNA: TGTGCCAGCAGTTTATGGGCGGGCTCGGGGACCGGGGAGCTGTTTTTT

J gene: TRBJ2-7
V gene: TRBV7-9
clone size: .
D gene: .
CDR3 protein: CASSTSTYHEQYF
CDR3 DNA: TGTGCCAGCAGTACCAGTACTTACCACGAGCAGTACTTC

J gene: TRBJ2-2
V gene: TRBV6-1
clone size: .
D gene: TRBD2
CDR3 protein: CASTRLAGVLGELFF
CDR3 DNA: TGTGCCAGCACTCGACTAGCGGGAGTACTGGGGGAGCTGTTTTTT

J gene: TRBJ2-7
V gene: TRBV5-3
clone size: once
D gene: TRBD2
CDR3 protein: CARSSLLRGLAEYEQYF
CDR3 DNA: TGTGCCAGAAGCTCCTTGTTGAGGGGACTAGCGGAGTACGAGCAGTACTTC

J gene: TRBJ1-4
V gene: TRBV5-6
clone size: .
D gene: .
CDR3 protein: CASSLYIPNEKLFF
CDR3 DNA: TGTGCCAGCAGCTTGTATATCCCTAATGAAAAACTGTTTTTT

J gene: TRBJ2-5
V gene: TRBV11-3
clone size: .
D gene: .
CDR3 protein: CASSLGGSEETQYF
CDR3 DNA: TGTGCCAGCAGCTTAGGGGGTTCGGAAGAGACCCAGTACTTC

J gene: TRBJ1-1
V gene: TRBV27
clone size: .
D gene: .
CDR3 protein: CASSLEGFSTEAFF
CDR3 DNA: TGTGCCAGCAGTTTAGAGGGCTTTAGCACTGAAGCTTTCTTT

J gene: TRBJ1-2
V gene: TRBV4-1
clone size: .
D gene: .
CDR3 protein: CASSQAGTRDDYGYTF
CDR3 DNA: TGCGCCAGCAGCCAAGCCGGGACCAGGGACGACTATGGCTACACCTTC

J gene: TRBJ2-7
V gene: TRBV9
clone size: .
D gene: .
CDR3 protein: CASSVDGRGGEQYF
CDR3 DNA: TGTGCCAGCAGCGTAGACGGTCGTGGGGGCGAGCAGTACTTC

J gene: TRBJ2-2
V gene: TRBV27
clone size: .
D gene: TRBD2
CDR3 protein: CASTRTGRREFTGELFF
CDR3 DNA: TGTGCCAGCACCAGAACAGGTCGGCGGGAGTTTACCGGGGAGCTGTTTTTT

J gene: TRBJ1-4
V gene: TRBV7-9
clone size: .
D gene: TRBD1
CDR3 protein: CASSRRQGGREKLFF
CDR3 DNA: TGTGCCAGCAGCCGGCGACAGGGAGGGAGGGAAAAACTGTTTTTT

J gene: TRBJ2-4
V gene: TRBV5-4
clone size: .
D gene: .
CDR3 protein: CASSLSGDSAPGF
CDR3 DNA: TGTGCCAGCAGCTTGTCCGGAGACTCCGCCCCGGGCTTC

J gene: TRBJ2-7
V gene: TRBV30
clone size: .
D gene: .
CDR3 protein: CACTYRGLLYEQYF
CDR3 DNA: TGTGCCTGCACTTACAGGGGACTTCTCTACGAGCAGTACTTC

J gene: TRBJ2-1
V gene: TRBV9
clone size: .
D gene: TRBD2
CDR3 protein: CASSVAGGSSYNEQFF
CDR3 DNA: TGTGCCAGCAGCGTAGCGGGCGGGAGCTCCTACAATGAGCAGTTCTTC

J gene: TRBJ1-4
V gene: TRBV9
clone size: .
D gene: .
CDR3 protein: CASSPRPTDEKLFF
CDR3 DNA: TGTGCCAGCAGCCCGCGACCGACAGATGAAAAACTGTTTTTT

J gene: TRBJ2-1
V gene: TRBV11-3
clone size: .
D gene: TRBD2
CDR3 protein: CASSPGTSVRNEQFF
CDR3 DNA: TGTGCCAGCAGCCCCGGGACTAGCGTCCGGAATGAGCAGTTCTTC

J gene: TRBJ2-5
V gene: TRBV2
clone size: .
D gene: .
CDR3 protein: CASSAQSGGAQYF
CDR3 DNA: TGTGCCAGCAGTGCACAGAGTGGAGGGGCCCAGTACTTC

J gene: TRBJ2-1
V gene: TRBV15
clone size: .
D gene: .
CDR3 protein: CATSRSLTKSVRGEQFF
CDR3 DNA: TGTGCCACCAGCAGGAGTCTCACAAAATCGGTCCGGGGTGAGCAGTTCTTC

J gene: TRBJ1-2
V gene: TRBV30
clone size: .
D gene: .
CDR3 protein: CASPGRDYGYTF
CDR3 DNA: TGTGCCTCACCCGGCAGGGACTATGGCTACACCTTC

J gene: TRBJ1-1
V gene: TRBV19
clone size: once
D gene: TRBD1
CDR3 protein: CASTLKTGQEAFF
CDR3 DNA: TGTGCCAGTACCCTGAAGACAGGGCAGGAAGCTTTCTTT

J gene: TRBJ2-3
V gene: TRBV2
clone size: once
D gene: .
CDR3 protein: CASSRGADTQYF
CDR3 DNA: TGTGCCAGCAGTAGGGGTGCAGATACGCAGTATTTT

J gene: TRBJ2-7
V gene: TRBV30
clone size: .
D gene: TRBD1
CDR3 protein: CAWSPDRGYEQYF
CDR3 DNA: TGTGCCTGGAGCCCCGACAGGGGGTACGAGCAGTACTTC

J gene: TRBJ1-1
V gene: TRBV6-1
clone size: .
D gene: TRBD1
CDR3 protein: CASNNRQGSTEAFF
CDR3 DNA: TGTGCCAGCAATAACAGACAGGGCTCCACTGAAGCTTTCTTT

J gene: TRBJ2-7
V gene: TRBV7-2
clone size: .
D gene: TRBD2
CDR3 protein: CASSFRLAGNYEQYF
CDR3 DNA: TGTGCCAGCAGCTTCAGACTAGCGGGGAACTACGAGCAGTACTTC

J gene: TRBJ1-1
V gene: TRBV30
clone size: few
D gene: .
CDR3 protein: CAWSDGETEAFF
CDR3 DNA: TGTGCCTGGAGTGATGGGGAGACTGAAGCTTTCTTT

J gene: TRBJ2-2
V gene: TRBV5-8
clone size: .
D gene: .
CDR3 protein: CASSLALVVQRSTGELFF
CDR3 DNA: TGTGCCAGCAGCTTGGCCTTGGTCGTCCAGCGGAGCACCGGGGAGCTGTTTTTT